This T cell receptor beta chain was captured by sequencing in a study of cytomegalovirus exposure and HLA in healthy donors. Points from the study as a whole: Associated with cytomegalovirus, according to the listing, were some 150 TCR beta chains.

On this clone itself: Its antigen is still unknown.

As for the donors, each was a healthy bone marrow donor. The CDR3 covers 13 residues. V was clipped by 3 bases and J by 4 bases; unmatched bases: 2. Per germline, CDR1 MNHNS and CDR2 SASEGT. A multiplex PCR was run with 60 Vbeta primers and 13 Jbeta primers. In the original workflow: Unique TCR beta chains totaled about 78 million in a later count, with around 12 million of them shared. Method: immunoSEQ multiplex PCR; TCRdb's copy keeps in-frame clones and lacks some. V and J calls and clone size come straight from that table; D and trimming were deduced from the DNA. The sample has 85,000 to 100,000 clones; around four fifths are singletons.

The chain employs TRBV6-1 and TRBJ2-7; 8 nucleotides agree with TRBD1. The receptor's source is a woman between 18 and 29 years old in good health and CMV-seropositive. The sequencing sample was made of PBMCs. CDR3 in amino acids: CASSEDRAYEQYF. CDR3 in DNA: TGTGCCAGCAGTGAGGACAGGGCGTACGAGCAGTACTTC.